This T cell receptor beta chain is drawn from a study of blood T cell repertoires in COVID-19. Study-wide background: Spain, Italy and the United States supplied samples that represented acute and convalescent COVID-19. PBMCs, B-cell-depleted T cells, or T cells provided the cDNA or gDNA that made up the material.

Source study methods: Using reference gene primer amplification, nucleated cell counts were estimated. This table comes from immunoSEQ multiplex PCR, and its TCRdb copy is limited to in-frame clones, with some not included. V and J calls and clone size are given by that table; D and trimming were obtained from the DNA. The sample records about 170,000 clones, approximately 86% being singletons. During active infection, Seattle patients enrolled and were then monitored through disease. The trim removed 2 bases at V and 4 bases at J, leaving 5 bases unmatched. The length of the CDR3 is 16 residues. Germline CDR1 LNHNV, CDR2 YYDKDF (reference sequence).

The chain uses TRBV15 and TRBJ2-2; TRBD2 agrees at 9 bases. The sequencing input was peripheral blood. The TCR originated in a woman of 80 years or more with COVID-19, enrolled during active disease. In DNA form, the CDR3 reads TGTGCCACCAGCAGACCCGGGACTAGCCCCACCGGGGAGCTGTTTTTT. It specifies CATSRPGTSPTGELFF.